This TCR beta chain was recorded in a study of metastatic and nonmetastatic thyroid tumors. About the study: Patients with malignant and benign thyroid disease provided blood and tumor or nodule tissue, whose repertoires were compared. General study points: For both blood and tumor, malignant thyroid tumors reportedly showed significantly higher TCR beta diversity than benign nodules did.

Not a single patient had been given any form of treatment at any point before undergoing thyroid surgery. In the original analysis: The study took CDR3 differences across clinicopathological groups and made a distant-metastasis classifier for papillary thyroid cancer from them. TCRdb re-processed the PCR reads through MiXCR. For this entry, the V and J calls and clone size follow TCRdb and not the study's own pipeline. The sample includes 33,000 or so clones, roughly 19% seen only once; the top ten take around a fifth. The sample holds a few counts of this clone. Its target is unknown. Germline lookup yields CDR1 KGHDR and CDR2 SFDVKD. CDR3 length: 17 residues. J lost 1 base, V lost 4 bases, and 9 bases had no gene match.

The chain carries TRBV24-1 and TRBJ2-1; 7 nucleotides agree with TRBD2. The sequence was collected from a female donor with papillary thyroid cancer or a benign thyroid nodule (not recorded which). Some clones in this sample may be carry-over from other donors' samples. The source material was blood. The CDR3, as DNA: TGTGCCACCAGTGAGGCTAGCGGCTACAGATCCTACAATGAGCAGTTCTTC. It specifies CATSEASGYRSYNEQFF.